Sequencing of this T cell receptor beta chain was carried out in a study of T cells after yellow fever vaccination. This clonotype was found a few times. Its antigen remains unidentified. In TCRdb, the 5' RACE reads were re-called with MiXCR into one record per CDR3 protein. The top ten clones hold roughly 17% of a sample with 620,000 or so distinct CDR3 sequences, 17% of them seen once. The length of the CDR3 is 13 residues. CDR1 is LGHDT and CDR2 is YNNKEL in the germline V gene (reference sequence). Deletions cut 7 bases from V and 4 bases from J, with 13 bases between. General observations from the study: The secondary response showed a weaker magnitude and a faster peak, day 5 versus 15.

The sequence derives from a man aged 18 to 30 who received the YFV17D yellow fever vaccine. The V and J genes are TRBV3-1 and TRBJ1-2; tentative D call: TRBD1 (5 bases). This specimen consisted of PBMCs, obtained about 5 days after the first yellow fever vaccination. The CDR3 sequence: CASKFGAGYGYTF. DNA of the CDR3: TGTGCCAGCAAGTTTGGGGCAGGCTATGGCTACACCTTC.